The sequence of this T cell receptor beta chain was determined in a study of CD8 T cells in Susac syndrome. With random hexamers, reverse transcription was performed on about 0.5 to 1 ug of RNA. One entry per CDR3 protein, called by TCRdb with MiXCR from the immunoSEQ multiplex PCR reads. The sample comprises about 53,000 distinct CDR3 sequences, 95% of which are singletons, and about 0.8% rests with the top ten. The J segment lost 4 bases and the V segment lost 1 base, leaving 3 bases of the junction unmatched. Germline CDR1 and CDR2: SQVTM and ANQGSEA. The CDR3 runs 15 residues. Recently defined diagnostic criteria classed the Susac syndrome patients as definite or probable.

The chain joins TRBV29-1 to TRBJ2-2; TRBD1 matches at 10 bases. Material: CD8+ T cells from PBMCs. The receptor was isolated from a human donor with Susac syndrome. The DNA of the CDR3 is TGCAGCGTTGAAGCCCGGACAGGGGGCACCGGGGAGCTGTTTTTT. Translating gives CSVEARTGGTGELFF.